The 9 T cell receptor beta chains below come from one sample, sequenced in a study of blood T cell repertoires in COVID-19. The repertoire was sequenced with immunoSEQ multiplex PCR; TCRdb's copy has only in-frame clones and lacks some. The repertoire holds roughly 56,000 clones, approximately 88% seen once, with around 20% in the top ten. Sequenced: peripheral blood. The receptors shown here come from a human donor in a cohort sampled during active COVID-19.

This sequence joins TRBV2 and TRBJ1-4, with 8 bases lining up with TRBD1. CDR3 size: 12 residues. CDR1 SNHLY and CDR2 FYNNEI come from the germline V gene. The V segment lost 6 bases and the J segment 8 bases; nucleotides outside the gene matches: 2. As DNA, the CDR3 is TGTGCCAGCAGCCGGGACAGGGAAAAACTGTTTTTT. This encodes CASSRDREKLFF.

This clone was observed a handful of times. CDR3 sequence reads: CASSLGSGQGFYGYTF. The CDR3 DNA sequence: TGTGCCAGCAGCTTAGGCTCGGGACAGGGTTTCTATGGCTACACCTTC. V usage is TRBV7-8 and J usage is TRBJ1-2; TRBD1 aligns across 9 bases. The CDR3 contains 16 residues. Germline CDR1 is SGHVS and CDR2 is FQNEAQ. V shed 1 base and J 4 bases; nucleotides not matched to a gene: 7.

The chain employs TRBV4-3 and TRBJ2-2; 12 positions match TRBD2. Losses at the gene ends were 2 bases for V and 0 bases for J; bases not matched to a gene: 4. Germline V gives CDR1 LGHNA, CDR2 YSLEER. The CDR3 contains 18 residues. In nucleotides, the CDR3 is TGCGCCAGCAGCCAAAGGACTAGCGGGGTCACGAACACCGGGGAGCTGTTTTTT. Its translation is CASSQRTSGVTNTGELFF.

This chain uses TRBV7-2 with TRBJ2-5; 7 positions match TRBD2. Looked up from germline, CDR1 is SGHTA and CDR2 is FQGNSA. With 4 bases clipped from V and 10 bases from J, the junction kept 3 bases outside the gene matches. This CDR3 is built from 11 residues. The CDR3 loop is CASSSTSNQYF. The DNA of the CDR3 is TGTGCCAGCAGCTCGACTAGCAACCAGTACTTC.

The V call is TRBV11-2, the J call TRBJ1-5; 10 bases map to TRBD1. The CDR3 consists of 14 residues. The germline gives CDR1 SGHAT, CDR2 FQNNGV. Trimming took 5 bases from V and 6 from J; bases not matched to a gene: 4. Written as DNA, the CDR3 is TGTGCCAGCAGCGCGGACAGGGGGAGTCAGCCCCAGCATTTT. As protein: CASSADRGSQPQHF. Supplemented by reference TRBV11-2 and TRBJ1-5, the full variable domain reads EAGVAQSPRYKIIEKRQSVAFWCNPISGHATLYWYQQILGQGPKLLIQFQNNGVVDDSQLPKDRFSAERLKGVDSTLKIQPAKLEDSAVYLCASSADRGSQPQHFGDGTRLSIL.

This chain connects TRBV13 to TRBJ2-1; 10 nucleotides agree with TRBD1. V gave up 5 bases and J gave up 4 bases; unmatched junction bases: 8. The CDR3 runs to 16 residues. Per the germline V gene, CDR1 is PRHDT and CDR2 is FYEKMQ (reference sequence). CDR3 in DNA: TGTGCCAGCAGCCTCAAGGGACAGGGGCGTTACAATGAGCAGTTCTTC. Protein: CASSLKGQGRYNEQFF.

CDR3 amino acids: CASSPGSGGVQETQYF. For the CDR3, the DNA is TGCGCCAGCAGCCCGGGGAGCGGGGGGGTACAAGAGACCCAGTACTTC. J is TRBJ2-5 and V is TRBV5-1; TRBD2 matches at 10 bases. Trimming took 4 bases from V and 2 from J; bases not matched to a gene: 8. CDR1 and CDR2 from the germline V gene are SGHRS and YFSETQ. The CDR3 is 16 amino acids.

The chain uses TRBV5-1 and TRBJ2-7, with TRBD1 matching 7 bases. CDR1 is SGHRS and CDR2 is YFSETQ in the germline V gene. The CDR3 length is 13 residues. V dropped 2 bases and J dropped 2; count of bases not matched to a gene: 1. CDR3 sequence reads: CASSFTGAYEQYF. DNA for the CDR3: TGCGCCAGCAGCTTCACAGGGGCCTACGAGCAGTACTTC.

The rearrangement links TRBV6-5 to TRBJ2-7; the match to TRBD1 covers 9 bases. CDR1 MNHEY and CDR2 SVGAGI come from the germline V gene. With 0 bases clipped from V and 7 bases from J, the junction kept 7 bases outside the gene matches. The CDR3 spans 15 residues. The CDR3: CASSYSGTGFLEQYF. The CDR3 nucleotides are TGTGCCAGCAGTTACTCTGGGACAGGGTTTCTGGAGCAGTACTTC.